What follows is one TCR beta chain and its context. This entry belongs to a study of blood T cell repertoires in COVID-19. In the study overall: Samples came from the United States, Italy and Spain, spanning acute and convalescent COVID-19. The cDNA or gDNA used as material had been derived from T cells, B-cell-depleted T cells, or PBMCs.

The CDR3 has 13 amino acids. The germline V gene has CDR1 SGDLS and CDR2 YYNGEE. The J segment lost 5 bases and the V segment lost 2 bases, leaving 3 bases of the junction unmatched. Original data processing: Reference gene primer amplification yielded estimated nucleated cell counts. The repertoire was sequenced with immunoSEQ multiplex PCR; TCRdb's copy has only in-frame clones and lacks some. That table furnishes V, J and clone size, whereas the DNA furnished D and trimming. The sample has 90,000 to 120,000 clones, approximately 80% seen once. The rearrangement uses TRBV9 and TRBJ2-7; 8 positions match TRBD2. The sequence was collected from a man in his fifties or sixties with acute or convalescent COVID-19. The specimen was peripheral blood. The CDR3 is CASSVTSGDEQYF. The CDR3 DNA sequence: TGTGCCAGCAGCGTCACTAGCGGAGACGAGCAGTACTTC. Full variable domain (remainder filled in from reference TRBV9 and TRBJ2-7): DSGVTQTPKHLITATGQRVTLRCSPRSGDLSVYWYQQSLDQGLQFLIQYYNGEERAKGNILERFSAQQFPDLHSELNLSSLELGDSALYFCASSVTSGDEQYFGPGTRLTVT.